This T cell receptor (beta chain) stems from a study of T-cell reconstitution after alpha-beta-depleted transplantation in children. This CDR3 has 16 residues. Germline lookup yields CDR1 SGHRS and CDR2 YFSETQ. Trimming at V came to 2 bases and at J to 8 bases, leaving 9 bases not matched to a gene. It was with unique molecular identifiers that the TCRbeta library was prepared. TCRdb reprocessed the PCR reads via MiXCR and lists one record per CDR3 protein. The sample consists of approximately 1,000,000 distinct CDR3 sequences, under 30% of them appearing once. The chain links TRBV5-1 to TRBJ2-1, with 11 bases matching TRBD2. The TCR sequence derives from a boy in the first two years of life who had a stem cell transplant for SCID, so the T cells may come from the graft donor. The material sequenced was PBMCs, mostly from graft donor cells, taken 360 days after TCRalphabeta/CD19-depleted stem cell transplant. The CDR3 here is CASSFGGTSGFYEQFF. As DNA, the CDR3 is TGCGCCAGCAGCTTTGGGGGGACTAGCGGTTTCTATGAGCAGTTCTTC.